These 22 T cell receptor beta chains came from one sample sequenced in a study of Graves' ophthalmopathy and Graves' hyperthyroidism. Amplification targeted the TCR beta CDR3 regions, with RNA transcripts as the source material. RT-PCR was first run with HTBI primers, then multiplex PCR in a second round. From the multiplex PCR reads, TCRdb called clonotypes with MiXCR, one entry per CDR3 protein. The profile shows fewer than 600,000 distinct CDR3 sequences, approximately 14% of them singletons. The sample consisted of blood. The receptors come from a woman in her 30s with Graves' ophthalmopathy.

This clonotype has ten or more counts. The chain carries TRBV6-1 and TRBJ1-1; tentatively, D is TRBD1 (6 bases). Germline V lookup: CDR1 MNHNS, CDR2 SASEGT. Deletions cut 7 bases from V and 7 bases from J, with 19 bases between. This CDR3 has 14 amino acids. The CDR3 nucleotides are TGTGCCAGCACCAGGTCTGGGGGCTTCATTGAAGCTTTCTTT. Translated: CASTRSGGFIEAFF.

There are many counts of this clonotype. The chain uses TRBV6-2 or TRBV6-3 and TRBJ1-2, with 10 bases fitting TRBD1. The V and J ends lost 5 bases and 4 bases, in that order; junction bases with no gene match: 10. Germline lookup yields CDR1 MNHEY and CDR2 SVGEGT. This CDR3 has 16 residues. The CDR3 sequence is CASSQPRDRGLYGYTF. The CDR3 DNA reads TGTGCCAGCAGTCAGCCGCGGGACAGGGGCCTCTATGGCTACACCTTC.

This clonotype was counted ten times or more. V is TRBV27 and J is TRBJ2-6; a possible D gene is TRBD1 (6 bases). V gave up 4 bases and J gave up 0 bases, with 13 bases separating them. The CDR3 consists of 17 residues. CDR1 and CDR2 (germline): MNHEY, SMNVEV (reference sequence). CDR3: CASSSGQLNSGANVLTF. The CDR3 DNA sequence: TGTGCCAGCAGTTCCGGACAGCTAAACTCTGGGGCCAACGTCCTGACTTTC.

This clonotype was observed many times. The chain carries TRBV20-1 and TRBJ2-7; D is perhaps TRBD1 (5 bases). Per germline, CDR1 DFQATT and CDR2 SNEGSKA (reference sequence). V was clipped by 3 bases and J by 3 bases, with 15 bases between them. This CDR3 contains 14 residues. Written as DNA, the CDR3 is TGCAGTGCTAGCGTAGGTGGCAGGGACTACGAGCAGTACTTC. Its translation is CSASVGGRDYEQYF.

This clonotype was observed a handful of times. This chain's CDR3 is CASSPPGEVNGYTF. DNA of the CDR3: TGTGCCAGCAGTCCCCCGGGGGAGGTCAATGGCTACACCTTC. This chain links TRBV12-3 or TRBV12-4 with TRBJ1-2, with D possibly matching TRBD1 (5 bases). This CDR3 has 14 residues. Trimming shortened V by 5 bases and J by 6 bases, and 16 bases separated the two germline ends.

This clonotype was observed a handful of times. The chain has TRBV3-1 and TRBJ2-5; 12 bases line up with TRBD1. V lost 4 bases to trimming and J lost 5 bases; unmatched junction nucleotides: 5. Germline assignment: CDR1 LGHDT and CDR2 YNNKEL (reference sequence). The CDR3 is 15 amino acids. Written as DNA, the CDR3 is TGTGCCAGCAGCCCCGGGACAGGGGGCTTCGAGACCCAGTACTTC. This translates into CASSPGTGGFETQYF.

Ten or more counts support this clonotype. The CDR3 sequence: CASSYYKGSTIYF. Here the CDR3 DNA reads TGTGCCAGCAGTTACTACAAAGGTAGCACCATATATTTT. V usage is TRBV6-5 and J usage is TRBJ1-3; D is ambiguous. Per the germline V gene, CDR1 is MNHEY and CDR2 is SVGAGI. The CDR3 contains 13 residues. The ends were cut back, 1 base at V and 9 bases at J, with 10 bases in the middle.

This clonotype was found a few times. This rearrangement joins TRBV20-1 to TRBJ2-7, with D perhaps matching TRBD1 or TRBD2 (6 bases each). CDR1 is DFQATT, CDR2 SNEGSKA, per germline (reference sequence). V lost 3 bases and J 9 bases, leaving 18 bases between the germline ends. The CDR3 extends over 13 amino acids. CDR3 loop: CSARVGGGIGQYF. In DNA, the CDR3 is TGCAGTGCTAGGGTCGGGGGCGGCATAGGGCAGTACTTC.

The V gene is TRBV20-1, the J gene TRBJ1-1, with 8 bases lining up with TRBD1. CDR1 and CDR2 from the germline V gene are DFQATT and SNEGSKA (reference sequence). The CDR3 consists of 16 residues. After removal of 2 bases from V and 3 bases from J, the junction contained 11 bases not matched to a gene. CDR3 protein: CSARLLARTGYTEAFF. The CDR3 nucleotides are TGCAGTGCTAGACTCCTAGCCCGGACAGGGTACACTGAAGCTTTCTTT.

This clonotype was seen at least ten times. This chain links TRBV6-1 with TRBJ1-5; maybe TRBD1 (6 bases). CDR1 and CDR2 (germline): MNHNS, SASEGT. The CDR3 is 15 residues long. V gave up 6 bases and J gave up 4 bases, with 16 bases separating them. CDR3 loop: CASRRRDTQNQPQHF. As DNA, the CDR3 is TGTGCCAGCAGACGCCGGGACACACAAAATCAGCCCCAGCATTTT.

This clonotype was seen repeatedly, ten times or more. This chain links TRBV28 with TRBJ2-7; unclear D gene. The CDR3 totals 15 residues. Germline CDR1 and CDR2: MDHEN and SYDVKM. Trimming removed 7 bases at V and 0 bases at J, with 16 bases between. CDR3 in DNA: TGTGCCAGCATAGGGTCTCTCGGGCGCTCCTACGAGCAGTACTTC. Translated: CASIGSLGRSYEQYF. The whole variable domain, remainder taken from reference TRBV28 and TRBJ2-7, is DVKVTQSSRYLVKRTGEKVFLECVQDMDHENMFWYRQDPGLGLRLIYFSYDVKMKEKGDIPEGYSVSREKKERFSLILESASTNQTSMYLCASIGSLGRSYEQYFGPGTRLTVT.

The V call is TRBV20-1, the J call TRBJ2-6, with D perhaps TRBD1 or TRBD2 (5 bases each). V was clipped by 5 bases and J by 4 bases, with 9 bases between them. Looked up from germline, CDR1 is DFQATT and CDR2 is SNEGSKA (reference sequence). The length of the CDR3 is 13 residues. CDR3 amino acids: CSAGGAGANVLTF. In nucleotides, the CDR3 is TGCAGTGCTGGGGGTGCCGGGGCCAACGTCCTGACTTTC.

This clonotype has ten or more counts. This sequence joins TRBV3-1 and TRBJ2-7; D unclear. CDR1 LGHDT and CDR2 YNNKEL come from the germline V gene (reference sequence). V shed 1 base and J shed 2 bases, with 6 bases lying between them. The CDR3 spans 13 residues. The chain's CDR3 is CASSQVSAYEQYF. The CDR3, as DNA: TGTGCCAGCAGCCAAGTAAGCGCCTACGAGCAGTACTTC.

CDR3 DNA sequence: TGTGCCAGCACCGACAGCTCCTACGAGCAGTACTTC. Residues: CASTDSSYEQYF. The chain employs TRBV12-3 or TRBV12-4 and TRBJ2-7; maybe TRBD1 (5 bases). The V gene lost 7 bases and the J gene lost 0 bases, with 7 bases spanning the gap. The length of the CDR3 is 12 residues.

For this clonotype: A much larger clonotype is one base distant, so this may be a read error. The rearrangement joins TRBV5-1 to TRBJ2-2; weak D call: TRBD2 (5 bases). The CDR3 length is 14 residues. CDR1 is SGHRS and CDR2 is YFSETQ in the germline V gene. CDR3 DNA sequence: TGCGCCAGCACCCTAGACTCGAACACCGGGGAGCTGTGTTTT. It specifies CASTLDSNTGELCF.

The V gene is TRBV27, the J gene TRBJ1-3; D uncertain. CDR1 is MNHEY, CDR2 SMNVEV, per germline (reference sequence). V was clipped by 2 bases and J by 1 base, with 15 bases between them. This CDR3 is 17 amino acids long. The CDR3 sequence: CASSLKYTAESGNTIYF. CDR3 nucleotides: TGTGCCAGCAGTTTAAAGTATACGGCCGAATCTGGAAACACCATATATTTT.

J is TRBJ2-7 and V is TRBV28; weak D call: TRBD2 (7 bases). This CDR3 region has 16 residues. Trimming took 8 bases from V and 4 from J, leaving 24 bases between them. CDR1 is MDHEN and CDR2 is SYDVKM in the germline V gene. CDR3 DNA sequence: TGTGCCAGCCAACGAAGCACCGGGGGGCTAGGGTACGAGCAGTACTTC. Its protein product is CASQRSTGGLGYEQYF.

This clonotype was found a few times. The rearrangement links TRBV30 to TRBJ2-7, with D possibly TRBD1 on 6 matching bases. This CDR3 is 13 amino acids long. V lost 4 bases and J 4 bases, leaving 14 bases between the germline ends. Germline V CDR1 and CDR2: GTSNPN, SVGIG (reference sequence). CDR3 bases: TGTGCCTGGACCAGACTACAGGGTTACGAGCAGTACTTC. It translates to CAWTRLQGYEQYF.

In this sample, this clonotype turned up many times. The CDR3 DNA reads as TGTGCCAGCAGTGGACTAGCGGGAAGACGCACCGGGGAGCTGTTTTTT. This codes for CASSGLAGRRTGELFF. The V gene is TRBV6-1, the J gene TRBJ2-2, with TRBD2 matching over 11 bases. CDR1 MNHNS and CDR2 SASEGT come from the germline V gene. The CDR3 covers 16 residues. Trimming cost V 4 bases and J 4 bases; bases outside gene matches: 5.

This clonotype was seen repeatedly, ten times or more. This chain uses TRBV30 with TRBJ1-6; weak D call: TRBD1 (5 bases). Deletions cut 4 bases from V and 10 bases from J, with 14 bases between. The germline CDR1 and CDR2 sequences are GTSNPN and SVGIG (reference sequence). The CDR3 contains 13 residues. CDR3 sequence: CAWTGTSDSPLHF. The CDR3 region has the DNA TGTGCCTGGACCGGGACGTCCGACTCACCCCTCCACTTT.

This clonotype was detected many times. This rearrangement joins TRBV12-3 or TRBV12-4 to TRBJ2-5, with 11 bases matching TRBD2. Trimming took 9 bases from V and 7 from J; bases not matched to a gene: 10. CDR3 length equals 14 residues. The CDR3 is CASALAGGRGTQYF. The CDR3 DNA is TGTGCCAGTGCCCTAGCGGGGGGCCGCGGGACCCAGTACTTC.

This clonotype was detected ten times or more. Here the CDR3 reads CSVDEGRPNYGYTF. In nucleotides, the CDR3 is TGCAGCGTTGATGAGGGACGACCCAACTATGGCTACACCTTC. The gene calls are TRBV29-1 and TRBJ1-2; a weak D match, TRBD1 (5 bases). Germline CDR1 is SQVTM and CDR2 is ANQGSEA. The CDR3 runs 14 residues. V was pared by 3 bases and J by 2 bases, with 13 bases between.